The sequence of this T cell receptor (beta chain) was determined in a study of blood T cell repertoires in COVID-19. Study-level background: Acute and convalescent COVID-19 specimens originated in the United States, Italy and Spain.

The data were produced by immunoSEQ multiplex PCR, yet TCRdb's version contains in-frame clones alone and is incomplete. The sample lists approximately 350,000 clones, roughly four fifths occurring once. Recruits, aged roughly 18 to 95 years, lived in 24 US areas. In assigning cohorts, the study relied on participant-reported clinical history. This sequence was found in a woman aged 45-60 years who had recovered from COVID-19. The sample comprised PBMCs or T cells enriched from blood (not recorded which).

As DNA, the CDR3 is TGTGCCAGCAGCTTCGATGGGGGCCGGGAAAAACTGTTTTTT. It codes for CASSFDGGREKLFF. The chain has TRBV5-6 and TRBJ1-4, with D maybe TRBD1 (6 bases). CDR1 and CDR2 from the germline V gene are SGHDT and YYEEEE. The CDR3 runs to 14 residues. Trimming took off 2 bases at V and 8 bases at J, with 13 bases between the two ends.